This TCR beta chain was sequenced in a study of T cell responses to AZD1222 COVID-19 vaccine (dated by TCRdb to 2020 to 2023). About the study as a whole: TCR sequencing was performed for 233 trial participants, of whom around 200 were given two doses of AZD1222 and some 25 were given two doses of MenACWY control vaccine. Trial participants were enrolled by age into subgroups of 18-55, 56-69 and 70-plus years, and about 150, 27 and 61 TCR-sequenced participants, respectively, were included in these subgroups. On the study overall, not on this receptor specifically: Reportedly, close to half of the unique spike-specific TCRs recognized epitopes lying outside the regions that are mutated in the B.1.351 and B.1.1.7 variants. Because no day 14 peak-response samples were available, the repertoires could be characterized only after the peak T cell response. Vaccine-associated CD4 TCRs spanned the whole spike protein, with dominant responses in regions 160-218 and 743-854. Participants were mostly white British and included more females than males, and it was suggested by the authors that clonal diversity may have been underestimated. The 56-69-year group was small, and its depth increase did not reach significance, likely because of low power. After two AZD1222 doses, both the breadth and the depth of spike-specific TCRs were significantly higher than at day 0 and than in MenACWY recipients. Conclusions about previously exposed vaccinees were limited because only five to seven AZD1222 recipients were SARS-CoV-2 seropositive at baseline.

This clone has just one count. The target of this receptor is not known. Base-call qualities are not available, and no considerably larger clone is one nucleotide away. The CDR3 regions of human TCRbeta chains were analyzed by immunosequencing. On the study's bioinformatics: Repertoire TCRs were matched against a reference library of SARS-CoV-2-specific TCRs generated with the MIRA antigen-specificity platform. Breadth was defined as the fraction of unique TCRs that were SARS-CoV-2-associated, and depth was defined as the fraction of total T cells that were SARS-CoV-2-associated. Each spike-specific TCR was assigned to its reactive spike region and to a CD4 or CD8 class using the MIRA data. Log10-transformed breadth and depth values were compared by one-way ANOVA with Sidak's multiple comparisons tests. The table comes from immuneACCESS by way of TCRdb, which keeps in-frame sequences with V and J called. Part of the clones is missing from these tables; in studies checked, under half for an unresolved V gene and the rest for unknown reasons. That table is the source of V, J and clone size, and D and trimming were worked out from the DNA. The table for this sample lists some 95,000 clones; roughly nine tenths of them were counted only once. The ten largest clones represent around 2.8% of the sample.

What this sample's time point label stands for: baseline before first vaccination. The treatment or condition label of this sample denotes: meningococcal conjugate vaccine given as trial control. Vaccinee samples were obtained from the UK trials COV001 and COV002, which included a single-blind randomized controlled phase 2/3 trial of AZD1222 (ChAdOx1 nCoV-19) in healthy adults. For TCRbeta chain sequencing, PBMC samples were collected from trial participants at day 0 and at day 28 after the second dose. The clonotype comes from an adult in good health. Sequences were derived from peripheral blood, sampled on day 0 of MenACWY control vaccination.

The DNA reads as follows: TGTGCCTGGACCCTCGGGAGGATTGAGCAGTTCTTC. Translated, this is CAWTLGRIEQFF. Recombination linked TRBV30 to TRBJ2-1, and 7 junction bases match TRBD2. The V end gives up 4 bases and the J end 9 bases, leaving 6 bases in the junction not matched to a gene. For CDR1 and CDR2, the germline V gene (reference sequence) lists GTSNPN and SVGIG. The CDR3 sequence holds 12 residues, the cysteine and phenylalanine included. The only DNA kept is the CDR3, 36 bases in frame from the first base. Extended through the reference TRBV30 and TRBJ2-1 proteins, this CDR3 yields the full variable domain: SQTIHQWPATLVQPVGSPLSLECTVEGTSNPNLYWYRQAAGRGLQLLFYSVGIGQISSEVPQNLSASRPQDRQFILSSKKLLLSDSGFYLCAWTLGRIEQFFGPGTRLTVL.